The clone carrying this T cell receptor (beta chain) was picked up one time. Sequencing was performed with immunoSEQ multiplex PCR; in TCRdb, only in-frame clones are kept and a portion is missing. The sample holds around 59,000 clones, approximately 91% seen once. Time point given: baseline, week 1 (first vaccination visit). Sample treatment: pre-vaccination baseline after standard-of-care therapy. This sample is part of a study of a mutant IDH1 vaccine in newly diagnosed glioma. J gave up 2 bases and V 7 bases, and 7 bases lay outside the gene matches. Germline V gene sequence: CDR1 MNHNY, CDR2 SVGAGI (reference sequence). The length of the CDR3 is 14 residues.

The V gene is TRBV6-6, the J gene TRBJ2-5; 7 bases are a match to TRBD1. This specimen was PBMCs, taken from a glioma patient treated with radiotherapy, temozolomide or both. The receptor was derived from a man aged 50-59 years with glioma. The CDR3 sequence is CASILGGGQETQYF. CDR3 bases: TGTGCCAGCATCCTAGGGGGCGGGCAAGAGACCCAGTACTTC.